The entry below gives a single T cell receptor beta chain sequence along with its context. Its antigen remains unidentified. The sample originates from a study of Graves' ophthalmopathy and Graves' hyperthyroidism. Study background: The study drew peripheral blood at initial diagnosis, before any treatment.

Amplification from RNA transcripts yielded the TCR beta CDR3 regions. The first-round RT-PCR employed HTBI primers together with the Qiagen OneStep RT-PCR kit. A multiplex PCR was then performed as the second round. One entry per CDR3 protein results from TCRdb running MiXCR on the multiplex PCR reads. The repertoire includes around 660,000 distinct CDR3 sequences, roughly two fifths of them detected once, and 2.5% to 3.5% sits in the top ten. Study-wide results and limits: Between ophthalmopathy and stable hyperthyroidism, a 13-signature model drew a separation with roughly 85% sensitivity and over 80% specificity. Both a roughly 70% sensitivity and an approximately 76% specificity characterized the model's predictions of ophthalmopathy progression.

The CDR3 covers 14 residues. Germline assignment: CDR1 SGHAT and CDR2 FQNNGV. The ends lost 7 bases at V and 1 base at J; junction bases unmatched: 6. The TCR comes from an adult man with Graves' ophthalmopathy. The sequencing sample was made of peripheral blood. This chain joins TRBV11-2 and TRBJ1-1, with 7 bases lining up with TRBD1. The CDR3, as DNA: TGTGCCAGCACCATGGGACAGCAGAACACTGAAGCTTTCTTT. It is translated as CASTMGQQNTEAFF.